The clone carrying this TCR beta chain has just a few counts. The antigen is unknown. A read error is possible here, since a much larger clone lies one base away. The data derive from a study of glioma-infiltrating T cells. Findings of the study overall: Tissue and blood shared very few CDR3 sequences.

CDR3 length equals 12 residues. Germline V gene lookup returns CDR1 SNHLY and CDR2 FYNNEI. Trimming shortened V by 4 bases and J by 15 bases, and 16 bases separated the two germline ends. Using RNA template, CDR3s of TCR alpha and beta were amplified with iRepertoire arm-PCR. TCRdb re-analysed the multiplex PCR reads in MiXCR, keeping a single row per CDR3 protein. In the table there are about 180,000 distinct CDR3 sequences, around 40% of which are singletons. The sequence was obtained from a human donor with low-grade glioma or glioblastoma, undergoing nonglioma brain surgery, or in good health (not recorded which). Specimen: glioma tissue, nonneoplastic brain tissue, or PBMCs (not recorded which). This chain uses TRBV2 with TRBJ1-5; D uncertain. CDR3 sequence (DNA): TGTGCCAGCAGTGGAGCCGTACAGTCCCGGCATTTT. Its protein product is CASSGAVQSRHF.